The 24 T cell receptor beta chains reported below all come from one sample, sequenced in a study of T-cell memory formation after mild COVID-19. TCRdb fed the 5' RACE reads into MiXCR, producing one record per CDR3 protein. This sample carries hundreds of thousands of distinct CDR3 sequences, more than 15% of them seen once, and the ten largest clones take approximately 20%. What was sequenced was PBMCs or a T cell subset sorted from them (not recorded which). These receptors were collected from a man between 18 and 29 years old who had mild COVID-19 (a few samples of this study predate the infection). Cell type and time point are not known.

CDR3 sequence (DNA): TGTGCCAGCAGCTTTAGCCAGGGGTACAATGAGCAGTTCTTC. This encodes CASSFSQGYNEQFF. The V and J genes are TRBV7-2 and TRBJ2-1, with D perhaps matching TRBD1 (6 bases). CDR1 and CDR2 from the germline V gene are SGHTA and FQGNSA. This CDR3 has 14 residues. Trimming shortened V by 3 bases and J by 4 bases, and 10 bases separated the two germline ends.

This chain connects TRBV29-1 to TRBJ1-1; 9 nucleotides agree with TRBD1. V shed 5 bases and J 7 bases; nucleotides not matched to a gene: 14. Germline V gene sequence: CDR1 SQVTM, CDR2 ANQGSEA. CDR3 length: 15 amino acids. Here the CDR3 reads CSVRVWDRASYEAFF. The CDR3 nucleotides read TGCAGCGTTCGGGTTTGGGACAGGGCGTCTTATGAAGCTTTCTTT.

The chain uses TRBV6-6 and TRBJ2-5, with D possibly being TRBD2 (7 bases). The CDR3 is 15 amino acids. Germline CDR1 reads MNHNY; CDR2 reads SVGAGI (reference sequence). The germline V and J ends were trimmed by 6 bases and 5 bases, with 19 bases remaining between them. The CDR3 protein is CASSDMGGGVETQYF. DNA for the CDR3: TGTGCCAGCAGCGACATGGGAGGGGGGGTGGAGACCCAGTACTTC.

For this clonotype: A read error may be the cause here, since a much bigger clone is one base away. The chain recombines TRBV7-2 with TRBJ2-7; D uncertain. CDR3 length: 14 amino acids. Trimming cost V 4 bases and J 5 bases, with 15 bases left between them. In germline, CDR1 is SGHTA, CDR2 FQGNSA. The CDR3 DNA follows: TGTGCCAGCAGCTCGCGCGCGGCCTCGGACGAGCAGTACTTC. Its protein product is CASSSRAASDEQYF. The full variable domain, completed using reference TRBV7-2 and TRBJ2-7, is GAGVSQSPSNKVTEKGKDVELRCDPISGHTALYWYRQSLGQGLEFLIYFQGNSAPDKSGLPSDRFSAERTGGSVSTLTIQRTQQEDSAVYLCASSSRAASDEQYFGPGTRLTVT.

The V and J genes are TRBV5-1 and TRBJ2-7, with a possible D match to TRBD2 (5 bases). Germline values: CDR1 SGHRS, CDR2 YFSETQ. This CDR3 region has 13 residues. Trimming left V 5 bases short and J 5 bases short, with 14 bases between. CDR3 sequence (DNA): TGCGCCAGCAGTTCTCTGGCCGGGAACGAGCAGTACTTC. Its translation is CASSSLAGNEQYF.

This rearrangement joins TRBV11-2 to TRBJ2-5, with D unresolved. CDR1 is SGHAT and CDR2 is FQNNGV in the germline V gene. The V end lost 2 bases, the J end lost 5 bases, and 9 bases lay between the germline ends. The CDR3 runs to 13 residues. The CDR3 is CASSLSIRETQYF. The CDR3 coding sequence is TGTGCCAGCAGCTTATCTATACGGGAGACCCAGTACTTC.

This clonotype was detected ten times or more. The chain uses TRBV15 and TRBJ2-7, with 10 bases that match TRBD1. From germline, CDR1 is LNHNV and CDR2 YYDKDF (reference sequence). The CDR3 is made up of 14 amino acids. The ends lost 8 bases at V and 1 base at J; junction bases unmatched: 5. The CDR3 is CATGRDRGSYEQYF. The CDR3 nucleotides read TGTGCCACCGGCCGGGACAGGGGTTCCTACGAGCAGTACTTC.

The J gene is TRBJ2-5, the V gene TRBV21-1; TRBD1 was called by the table and not checked on the DNA. TRBV21-1 is described as a pseudogene. The CDR3 consists of 23 residues. DNA for the CDR3: TGTGCCAGCAGCAAATCAATCTTGGGGCCAAGAAATGCAGGGCGTCAGGGCGGTGAGACCCAGTACTTC. Translating gives CASSKSILGPRNAGRQGGETQYF.

This rearrangement joins TRBV9 to TRBJ2-1; D might be TRBD1 or TRBD2, each matching 5 bases. CDR1 SGDLS and CDR2 YYNGEE come from the germline V gene. CDR3 size: 16 residues. With 7 bases removed from V and 0 bases from J, the gap between germline ends came to 17 bases. The CDR3 is CASSPVRGSSYNEQFF. In DNA, the CDR3 is TGTGCCAGCTCCCCTGTCCGGGGCTCCTCCTACAATGAGCAGTTCTTC.

This chain links TRBV27 with TRBJ2-2; tentatively, D is TRBD2 (6 bases). The CDR3 sequence is 14 residues long. Trimming left V 10 bases short and J 0 bases short, with 12 bases between. Germline V gene lookup returns CDR1 MNHEY and CDR2 SMNVEV (reference sequence). The CDR3 sequence is CATSPGANTGELFF. The DNA of the CDR3 is TGTGCCACTTCTCCGGGAGCGAACACCGGGGAGCTGTTTTTT.

Many counts were recorded for this clonotype. The chain carries TRBV7-9 and TRBJ2-7; 7 bases agree with TRBD1. This CDR3 comprises 13 residues. V was pared by 5 bases and J by 4 bases, with 5 bases of the junction left unmatched. Germline V gene sequence: CDR1 SEHNR, CDR2 FQNEAQ (reference sequence). The CDR3: CASSPPTGYEQYF. In nucleotides, the CDR3 is TGTGCCAGCAGCCCACCGACAGGGTACGAGCAGTACTTC.

The sample holds a few counts of this clonotype. The chain uses TRBV5-1 and TRBJ2-3; a weak D match, TRBD2 (6 bases). The CDR3 runs to 12 residues. Germline V gene lookup returns CDR1 SGHRS and CDR2 YFSETQ. The CDR3 DNA is TGCGCTTGGGGTCCGGAGGGAGATACGCAGTATTTT. Encoded protein: CAWGPEGDTQYF.

The chain joins TRBV7-8 to TRBJ2-1, with TRBD2 identical over 12 bases. The CDR3 is made up of 17 amino acids. V shed 1 base, J shed 2 bases, and the junction held 3 bases outside the gene matches. Germline V CDR1 and CDR2: SGHVS, FQNEAQ. CDR3: CASSLDRTSGAYNEQFF. The CDR3 bases are TGTGCCAGCAGCTTAGATCGGACTAGCGGGGCCTACAATGAGCAGTTCTTC.

There are many counts of this clonotype. The chain combines TRBV6-5 with TRBJ2-1; 7 nucleotides align to TRBD1. V gave up 2 bases and J gave up 3 bases; unmatched junction bases: 4. From germline, CDR1 is MNHEY and CDR2 SVGAGI. The CDR3 extends over 15 amino acids. CDR3 bases: TGTGCCAGCAGTTACGAGACAGGGTTCTACAATGAGCAGTTCTTC. Translated: CASSYETGFYNEQFF.

The chain has TRBV20-1 and TRBJ1-1; 9 bases are a match to TRBD1. The germline gives CDR1 DFQATT, CDR2 SNEGSKA (reference sequence). Losses at the gene ends were 1 base for V and 1 base for J; bases not matched to a gene: 4. The CDR3 spans 15 residues. For the CDR3, the DNA is TGCAGTGCTAGAGTTTGGGGACAGGGGAACACTGAAGCTTTCTTT. It encodes CSARVWGQGNTEAFF.

This clonotype came up a few times. The chain uses TRBV29-1 and TRBJ2-7; D gene ambiguous. CDR1 and CDR2 (germline): SQVTM, ANQGSEA. Trimming shortened V by 3 bases and J by 6 bases, and 12 bases separated the two germline ends. The CDR3 runs 12 residues. CDR3 sequence (DNA): TGCAGCGTTGAGGGCCAGGCCGGCGAGCAGTACGTC. This encodes CSVEGQAGEQYV.

This chain connects TRBV20-1 to TRBJ1-3; no definite D call. CDR3 size: 14 residues. V dropped 6 bases and J dropped 0 bases, with 12 bases sitting between them. CDR1 is DFQATT and CDR2 is SNEGSKA in the germline V gene (reference sequence). CDR3 in DNA: TGCAGTGCCTTGAACCCCCTCTCTGGAAACACCATATATTTT. Translating it yields CSALNPLSGNTIYF.

The genes are TRBV7-8 and TRBJ2-3, with 10 bases matching TRBD1. V shed 3 bases, J shed 4 bases, and the junction held 10 bases outside the gene matches. CDR3 length: 17 amino acids. CDR1 is SGHVS and CDR2 is FQNEAQ in the germline V gene. CDR3 sequence: CASSLRPGQGIPDTQYF. CDR3 nucleotide sequence: TGTGCCAGCAGCTTGCGCCCGGGACAGGGGATTCCAGATACGCAGTATTTT.

There are many counts of this clonotype. The rearrangement joins TRBV5-8 to TRBJ1-1, with D perhaps matching TRBD1 (5 bases). The CDR3 consists of 14 residues. The V end lost 0 bases, the J end lost 8 bases, and 14 bases lay between the germline ends. The germline V gene has CDR1 SGHTS and CDR2 YDEGEE. The DNA for the CDR3 is TGTGCCAGCAGCTTGGGGCCTGGGGGACTAGAAGCTTTCTTT. Translated: CASSLGPGGLEAFF.

This clonotype was recorded a few times. The chain recombines TRBV9 with TRBJ2-5; D may be TRBD2 (5 bases). The CDR3 sequence is 14 residues long. CDR1 SGDLS and CDR2 YYNGEE come from the germline V gene. V lost 0 bases and J lost 4, with 10 bases in between. The CDR3 bases are TGTGCCAGCAGCGTAGACGGTGAGGGAGAGACCCAGTACTTC. Translation: CASSVDGEGETQYF.

This clonotype turned up a few times. This rearrangement joins TRBV28 to TRBJ1-6; D uncertain. Germline assignment: CDR1 MDHEN and CDR2 SYDVKM. Between the trimmed V and J ends, which lost 7 bases and 6 bases, there was a span of 22 bases. This CDR3 contains 17 residues. CDR3 nucleotide sequence: TGTGCCAGCATCACGCCTTACGGGTATGAGGGTAATTCACCCCTCCACTTT. Protein: CASITPYGYEGNSPLHF.

The J gene is TRBJ1-5, the V gene TRBV28; no reliable D call. Per germline, CDR1 MDHEN and CDR2 SYDVKM. The CDR3 contains 13 residues. V was clipped by 4 bases and J by 6 bases, with 10 bases between them. The CDR3 DNA follows: TGTGCCAGCAGTTCTACGCTACTTCAGCCCCAGCATTTT. Its translation: CASSSTLLQPQHF. The full variable domain, its missing parts supplied by reference TRBV28 and TRBJ1-5, is DVKVTQSSRYLVKRTGEKVFLECVQDMDHENMFWYRQDPGLGLRLIYFSYDVKMKEKGDIPEGYSVSREKKERFSLILESASTNQTSMYLCASSSTLLQPQHFGDGTRLSIL.

This clonotype was picked up a small number of times. V gene TRBV5-6 combines with J gene TRBJ2-3; D call uncertain. The V end lost 0 bases, the J end lost 0 bases, and 11 bases lay between the germline ends. Germline lookup yields CDR1 SGHDT and CDR2 YYEEEE. CDR3 length: 16 amino acids. In DNA form, the CDR3 reads TGTGCCAGCAGCTTGGACCGAACCCAGAGCACAGATACGCAGTATTTT. This sequence encodes CASSLDRTQSTDTQYF.

V and J are TRBV29-1 and TRBJ2-3, with 7 positions matching TRBD1. In germline, CDR1 is SQVTM, CDR2 ANQGSEA. There are 18 residues in the CDR3. Trimming cost V 4 bases and J 1 base; bases outside gene matches: 17. CDR3 bases: TGCAGCGTTGTCGGGACAGAATACCTGTTAGAGGGCACAGATACGCAGTATTTT. It yields the protein CSVVGTEYLLEGTDTQYF.